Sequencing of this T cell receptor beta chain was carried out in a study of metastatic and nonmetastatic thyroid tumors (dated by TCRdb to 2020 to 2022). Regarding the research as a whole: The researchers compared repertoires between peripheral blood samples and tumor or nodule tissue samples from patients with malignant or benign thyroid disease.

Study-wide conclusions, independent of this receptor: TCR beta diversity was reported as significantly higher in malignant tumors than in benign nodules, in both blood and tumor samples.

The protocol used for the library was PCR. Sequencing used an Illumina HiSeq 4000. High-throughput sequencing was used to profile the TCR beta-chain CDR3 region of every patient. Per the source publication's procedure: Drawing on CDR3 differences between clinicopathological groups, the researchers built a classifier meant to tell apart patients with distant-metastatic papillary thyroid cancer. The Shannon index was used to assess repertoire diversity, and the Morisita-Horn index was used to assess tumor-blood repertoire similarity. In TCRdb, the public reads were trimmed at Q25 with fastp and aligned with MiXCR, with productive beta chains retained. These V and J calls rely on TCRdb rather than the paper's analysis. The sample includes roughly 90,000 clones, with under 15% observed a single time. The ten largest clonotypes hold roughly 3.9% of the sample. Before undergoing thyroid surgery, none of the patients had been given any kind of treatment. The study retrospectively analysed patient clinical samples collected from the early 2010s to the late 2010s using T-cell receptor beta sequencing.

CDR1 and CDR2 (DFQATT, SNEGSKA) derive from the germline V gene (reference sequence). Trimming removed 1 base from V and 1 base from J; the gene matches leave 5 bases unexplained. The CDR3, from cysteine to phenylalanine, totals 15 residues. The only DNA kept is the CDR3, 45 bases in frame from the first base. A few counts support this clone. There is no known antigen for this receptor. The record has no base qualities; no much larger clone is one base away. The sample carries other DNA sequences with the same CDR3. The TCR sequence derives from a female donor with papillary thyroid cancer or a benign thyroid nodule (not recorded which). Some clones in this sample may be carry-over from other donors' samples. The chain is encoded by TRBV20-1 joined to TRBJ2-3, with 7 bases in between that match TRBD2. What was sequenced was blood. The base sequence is TGCAGTGCTAGAGTCCGGACTAGTGGCACAGATACGCAGTATTTT. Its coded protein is CSARVRTSGTDTQYF.